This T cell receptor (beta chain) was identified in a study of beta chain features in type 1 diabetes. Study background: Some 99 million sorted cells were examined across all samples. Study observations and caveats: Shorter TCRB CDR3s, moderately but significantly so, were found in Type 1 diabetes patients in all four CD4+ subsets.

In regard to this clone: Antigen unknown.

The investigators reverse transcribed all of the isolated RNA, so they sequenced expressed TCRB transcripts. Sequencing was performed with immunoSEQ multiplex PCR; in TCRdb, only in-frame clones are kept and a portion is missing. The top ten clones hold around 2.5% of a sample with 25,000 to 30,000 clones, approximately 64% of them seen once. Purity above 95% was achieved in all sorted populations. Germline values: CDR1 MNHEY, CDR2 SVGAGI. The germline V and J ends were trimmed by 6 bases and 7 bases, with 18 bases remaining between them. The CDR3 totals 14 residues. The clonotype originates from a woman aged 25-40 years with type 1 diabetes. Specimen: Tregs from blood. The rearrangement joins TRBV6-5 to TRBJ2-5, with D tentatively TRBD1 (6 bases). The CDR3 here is CASSSGTQSMTQYF. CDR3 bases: TGTGCCAGCAGCTCCGGGACACAAAGCATGACCCAGTACTTC.